A single sample gave rise to the 22 T cell receptor beta chains below, sequenced in a study of blood T cell repertoires in COVID-19. Sequencing was performed with immunoSEQ multiplex PCR; in TCRdb, only in-frame clones are kept and a portion is missing. The sample holds about 190,000 clones; 87% are singletons and the top ten take around an eighth. Specimen: peripheral blood. These receptor sequences come from a woman aged 70-85 years with COVID-19, enrolled during active disease.

The CDR3 is CASSQDRDGELFF. CDR3 coding DNA: TGTGCCAGCAGCCAAGATCGGGACGGGGAGCTGTTTTTT. The genes are TRBV4-2 and TRBJ2-2; maybe TRBD2 (5 bases). The CDR3 is 13 amino acids. Germline CDR1 is LGHNA and CDR2 is YNFKEQ. V was pared by 0 bases and J by 7 bases, with 6 bases between.

The table lists this clone with a count of one. The rearrangement joins TRBV28 to TRBJ2-4; D uncertain. The CDR3 runs to 15 residues. V was clipped by 4 bases and J by 0 bases, with 10 bases between them. Germline lookup yields CDR1 MDHEN and CDR2 SYDVKM. Here the CDR3 reads CASSSPLLAKNIQYF. CDR3 nucleotide sequence: TGTGCCAGCAGTTCCCCGTTATTAGCCAAAAACATTCAGTACTTC.

The CDR3 loop reads CASSVSAFNTEAFF. DNA of the CDR3: TGCGCCAGCAGTGTATCTGCGTTCAACACTGAAGCTTTCTTT. The chain employs TRBV5-1 and TRBJ1-1, with D unclear. The CDR3 runs to 14 residues. The V gene lost 5 bases and the J gene lost 2 bases, with 13 bases spanning the gap. CDR1 and CDR2 (germline): SGHRS, YFSETQ.

The CDR3 DNA is TGTGCCAGCAGTCGAGAAAAAGGACAGGGCTATGGCTACACCTTC. Translation gives CASSREKGQGYGYTF. V is TRBV27 and J is TRBJ1-2, with 8 bases identical to TRBD1. With V trimmed by 5 bases and J by 4 bases, 9 bases remained unmatched. This CDR3 has 15 amino acids. Germline V gives CDR1 MNHEY, CDR2 SMNVEV (reference sequence).

The J gene is TRBJ2-1, the V gene TRBV19, with 10 positions matching TRBD2. Germline lookup yields CDR1 LNHDA and CDR2 SQIVND (reference sequence). The CDR3 length is 16 residues. Trimming cost V 9 bases and J 0 bases; bases outside gene matches: 8. This CDR3 reads CASTESSGSSYNEQFF. The CDR3 region has the DNA TGTGCCAGCACCGAATCTAGCGGGAGCTCCTACAATGAGCAGTTCTTC.

The CDR3 region has the DNA TGCGCCAGCAGCTTGACAGGACAGGGGGCCTACAATGAGCAGTTCTTC. As protein: CASSLTGQGAYNEQFF. The rearrangement links TRBV5-1 to TRBJ2-1, with 10 bases that match TRBD1. The V and J ends lost 1 base and 2 bases, in that order; junction bases with no gene match: 3. Per the germline V gene, CDR1 is SGHRS and CDR2 is YFSETQ. The CDR3 has 16 amino acids.

The sample holds one count of this clone. The chain carries TRBV28 and TRBJ1-1, with TRBD1 matching over 8 bases. The V gene's germline CDR1 is MDHEN and CDR2 SYDVKM. Losses at the gene ends were 6 bases for V and 3 bases for J; bases not matched to a gene: 24. The length of the CDR3 is 20 residues. CDR3 in DNA: TGTGCCAGCAGACCTGACAGGGGAAAAACACCCAACCTGATATACACTGAAGCTTTCTTT. Protein sequence: CASRPDRGKTPNLIYTEAFF.

The CDR3 spells CAKPPRRGREAFF. The CDR3 DNA reads as TGTGCCAAGCCCCCCAGGCGGGGGCGTGAAGCTTTCTTT. The V call is TRBV27, the J call TRBJ1-1, with D tentatively TRBD1 (6 bases). Germline V lookup: CDR1 MNHEY, CDR2 SMNVEV (reference sequence). With 10 bases removed from V and 7 bases from J, the gap between germline ends came to 19 bases. The CDR3 has 13 residues.

This chain joins TRBV3-1 (or the pseudogene TRBV3-2) and TRBJ1-2; D may be TRBD1 (6 bases). V gave up 4 bases and J gave up 6 bases, with 12 bases separating them. This CDR3 comprises 13 residues. Germline assignment: CDR1 LGHDT and CDR2 YNNKEL (reference sequence). CDR3 residues: CASSPQTGNGYTF. The CDR3 DNA is TGTGCCAGCAGCCCCCAAACAGGGAATGGCTACACCTTC.

CDR3 protein: CASSVVAPNTGELFF. The CDR3, as DNA: TGTGCCAGCAGCGTAGTAGCCCCGAACACCGGGGAGCTGTTTTTT. The rearrangement links TRBV9 to TRBJ2-2; no firm D call. The germline V gene has CDR1 SGDLS and CDR2 YYNGEE. This CDR3 spans 15 amino acids. The V end was cut by 0 bases, the J end by 0 bases, with 6 bases between. Using reference TRBV9 and TRBJ2-2 for the parts outside the CDR3, the full variable domain is DSGVTQTPKHLITATGQRVTLRCSPRSGDLSVYWYQQSLDQGLQFLIQYYNGEERAKGNILERFSAQQFPDLHSELNLSSLELGDSALYFCASSVVAPNTGELFFGEGSRLTVL.

The table lists this clone with a few counts. The V call is TRBV11-2, the J call TRBJ1-1; D gene uncertain. Germline assignment: CDR1 SGHAT and CDR2 FQNNGV. The CDR3 is 16 amino acids. V lost 2 bases, J lost 3 bases, and 16 bases lay in between. CDR3 amino acids: CASSLRGLQTHTEAFF. The CDR3 DNA follows: TGTGCCAGCAGCTTAAGAGGACTACAAACCCACACTGAAGCTTTCTTT.

The chain joins TRBV7-9 to TRBJ1-1; 9 nucleotides line up with TRBD1. In germline, CDR1 is SEHNR, CDR2 FQNEAQ (reference sequence). V shed 5 bases and J 3 bases; nucleotides not matched to a gene: 10. This CDR3 comprises 16 residues. This CDR3 is CASSPGQGTADTEAFF. CDR3 in DNA: TGTGCCAGCAGCCCTGGACAGGGGACGGCGGACACTGAAGCTTTCTTT.

The chain is built from TRBV4-2 and TRBJ2-7, with D hard to call. Per germline, CDR1 LGHNA and CDR2 YNFKEQ. V was cut by 0 bases and J by 3 bases, with 12 bases left in between. The CDR3 loop spans 15 amino acids. CDR3 sequence (DNA): TGTGCCAGCAGCCAAGATAGGCTAGGCTACTACGAGCAGTACTTC. Translating it yields CASSQDRLGYYEQYF.

The V and J genes are TRBV5-1 and TRBJ2-1, with D perhaps matching TRBD1 (5 bases). CDR1 SGHRS and CDR2 YFSETQ come from the germline V gene. This CDR3 contains 13 residues. V was cut by 4 bases and J by 10 bases, with 15 bases left in between. The CDR3, as DNA: TGCGCCAGCAGCGGGGTAACAGGTTACGAGCAGTTCTTC. This gives the protein CASSGVTGYEQFF.

This chain joins TRBV2 and TRBJ2-7; 9 bases are a match to TRBD1. Germline assignment: CDR1 SNHLY and CDR2 FYNNEI. The trim removed 6 bases at V and 6 bases at J, leaving 9 bases unmatched. The CDR3 loop spans 14 amino acids. The CDR3 is CASRLGQGYVEQYF. CDR3 bases: TGTGCCAGCAGATTAGGACAGGGGTACGTCGAGCAGTACTTC. The full variable domain, rest sourced from reference TRBV2 and TRBJ2-7, is EPEVTQTPSHQVTQMGQEVILRCVPISNHLYFYWYRQILGQKVEFLVSFYNNEISEKSEIFDDQFSVERPDGSNFTLKIRSTKLEDSAMYFCASRLGQGYVEQYFGPGTRLTVT.

The gene calls are TRBV4-1 and TRBJ2-7; D remains ambiguous. Germline CDR1 MGHRA, CDR2 YSYEKL. The germline V and J ends were trimmed by 0 bases and 0 bases, with 9 bases remaining between them. The CDR3 consists of 15 residues. The CDR3 DNA sequence: TGCGCCAGCAGCCAAGAAGCGCGGAGCTCCTACGAGCAGTACTTC. Translating gives CASSQEARSSYEQYF.

J is TRBJ2-7 and V is TRBV12-3 or TRBV12-4, with D perhaps TRBD1 (5 bases). The length of the CDR3 is 13 residues. Trimming took off 5 bases at V and 6 bases at J, with 14 bases between the two ends. In DNA, the CDR3 is TGTGCCAGCAGTGTGGCTCAGGGATTCGAGCAGTACTTC. Protein sequence: CASSVAQGFEQYF.

The V gene is TRBV5-1, the J gene TRBJ2-1; D is perhaps TRBD1 (6 bases). The CDR3 loop spans 14 amino acids. V lost 0 bases to trimming and J lost 9 bases, with 13 bases between them. CDR1 is SGHRS and CDR2 is YFSETQ in the germline V gene. In DNA, the CDR3 is TGCGCCAGCAGCTTGGACAGGGTGGGGAGTGAGCAGTTCTTC. It translates to CASSLDRVGSEQFF.

The gene calls are TRBV18 and TRBJ2-3; no firm D call. V was shortened by 5 bases and J by 4 bases, with 10 bases between the two germline ends. Germline-derived CDR1 and CDR2 are KGHSH and LQKENI. There are 13 residues in the CDR3. The CDR3 loop is CASSSDQADTQYF. Written as DNA, the CDR3 is TGTGCCAGCTCATCTGACCAGGCAGATACGCAGTATTTT.

The chain recombines TRBV18 with TRBJ1-2; D is possibly TRBD1 (6 bases). V was pared by 6 bases and J by 6 bases, with 17 bases between. CDR1 is KGHSH, CDR2 LQKENI, per germline. This CDR3 has 14 residues. DNA for the CDR3: TGTGCCAGCTCGTCTCGGGGGGCATTCGATGGCTACACCTTC. This gives the protein CASSSRGAFDGYTF.

V is TRBV2 and J is TRBJ2-7; 13 bases fit TRBD2. The CDR3 sequence is 14 residues long. The germline CDR1 and CDR2 sequences are SNHLY and FYNNEI. V trimming: 9 bases; J trimming: 6 bases; junction bases outside the gene matches: 8. CDR3 nucleotide sequence: TGTGCCAGGGGACTAGCGGGAACCGGAGCCGAGCAGTACTTC. Residues: CARGLAGTGAEQYF.

The chain recombines TRBV4-3 with TRBJ2-2; 7 nucleotides line up with TRBD2. The CDR3 is 16 residues long. The V segment lost 0 bases and the J segment 1 base; nucleotides outside the gene matches: 2. Germline V gene data show CDR1 as LGHNA and CDR2 as YSLEER. In nucleotides, the CDR3 is TGCGCCAGCAGCCAAGATTCGGGGGGGAACACCGGGGAGCTGTTTTTT. This translates into CASSQDSGGNTGELFF.